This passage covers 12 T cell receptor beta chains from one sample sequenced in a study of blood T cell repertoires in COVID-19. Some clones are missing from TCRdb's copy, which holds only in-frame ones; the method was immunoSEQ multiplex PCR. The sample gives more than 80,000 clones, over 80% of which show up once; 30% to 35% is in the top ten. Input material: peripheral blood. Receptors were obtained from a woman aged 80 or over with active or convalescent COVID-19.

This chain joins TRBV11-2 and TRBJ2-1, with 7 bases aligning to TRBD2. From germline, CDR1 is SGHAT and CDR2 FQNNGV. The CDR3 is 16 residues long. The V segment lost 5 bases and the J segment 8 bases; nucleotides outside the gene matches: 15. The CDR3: CASSRSRIAGSDEQFF. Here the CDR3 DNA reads TGTGCCAGCAGCAGATCCAGAATAGCGGGTAGCGATGAGCAGTTCTTC.

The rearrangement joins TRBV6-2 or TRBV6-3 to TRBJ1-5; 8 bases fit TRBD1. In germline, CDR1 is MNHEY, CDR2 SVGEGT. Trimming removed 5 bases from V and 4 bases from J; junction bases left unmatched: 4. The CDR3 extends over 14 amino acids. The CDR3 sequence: CASSQDRGNQPQHF. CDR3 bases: TGTGCCAGCAGTCAAGACAGGGGTAATCAGCCCCAGCATTTT.

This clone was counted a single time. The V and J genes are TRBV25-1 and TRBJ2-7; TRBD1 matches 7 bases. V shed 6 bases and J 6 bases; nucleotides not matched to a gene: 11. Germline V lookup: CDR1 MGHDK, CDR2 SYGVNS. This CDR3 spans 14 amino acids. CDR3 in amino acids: CASRDRERSGEQYF. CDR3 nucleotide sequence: TGTGCCAGCAGAGACAGGGAGAGGTCAGGCGAGCAGTACTTC.

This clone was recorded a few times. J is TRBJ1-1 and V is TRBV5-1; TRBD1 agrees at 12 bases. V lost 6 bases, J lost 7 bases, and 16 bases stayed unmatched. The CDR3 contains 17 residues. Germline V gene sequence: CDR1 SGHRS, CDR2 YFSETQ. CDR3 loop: CASTPGPGQGAWNEAFF. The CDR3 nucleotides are TGCGCCAGCACCCCAGGACCGGGACAGGGGGCTTGGAATGAAGCTTTCTTT.

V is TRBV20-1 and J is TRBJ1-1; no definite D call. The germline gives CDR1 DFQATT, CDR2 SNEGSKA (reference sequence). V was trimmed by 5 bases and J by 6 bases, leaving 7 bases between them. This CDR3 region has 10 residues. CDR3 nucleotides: TGCAGTGCTCTAAGATCTGAAGCTTTCTTT. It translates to CSALRSEAFF.

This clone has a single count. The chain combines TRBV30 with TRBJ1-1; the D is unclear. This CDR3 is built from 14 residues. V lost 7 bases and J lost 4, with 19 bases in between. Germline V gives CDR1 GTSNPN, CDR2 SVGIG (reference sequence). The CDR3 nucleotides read TGTGCCTCGGCGGTGGAGTCCCTCGGCACTGAAGCTTTCTTT. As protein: CASAVESLGTEAFF.

The CDR3 spells CASSIGSGLNTEAFF. CDR3 coding DNA: TGTGCCAGCTCTATTGGTTCGGGGTTGAACACTGAAGCTTTCTTT. The V gene is TRBV18, the J gene TRBJ1-1; D remains unclear. The V end lost 6 bases, the J end lost 0 bases, and 14 bases lay between the germline ends. The CDR3 is 15 residues long. The germline V gene has CDR1 KGHSH and CDR2 LQKENI. The complete variable domain, with remaining parts taken from reference TRBV18 and TRBJ1-1, reads NAGVMQNPRHLVRRRGQEARLRCSPMKGHSHVYWYRQLPEEGLKFMVYLQKENIIDESGMPKERFSAEFPKEGPSILRIQQVVRGDSAAYFCASSIGSGLNTEAFFGQGTRLTVV.

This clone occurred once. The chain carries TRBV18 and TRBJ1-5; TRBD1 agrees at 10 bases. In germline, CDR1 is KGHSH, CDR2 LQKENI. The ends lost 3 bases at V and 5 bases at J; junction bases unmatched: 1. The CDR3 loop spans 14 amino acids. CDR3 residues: CASSPGTGDQPQHF. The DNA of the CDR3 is TGTGCCAGCTCACCCGGGACAGGGGATCAGCCCCAGCATTTT.

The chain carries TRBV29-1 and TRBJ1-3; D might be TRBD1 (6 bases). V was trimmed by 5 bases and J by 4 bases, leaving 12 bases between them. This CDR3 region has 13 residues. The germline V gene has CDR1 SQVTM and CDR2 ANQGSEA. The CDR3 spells CSVRRGAGNTIYF. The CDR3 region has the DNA TGCAGCGTTCGCAGGGGTGCAGGAAACACCATATATTTT.

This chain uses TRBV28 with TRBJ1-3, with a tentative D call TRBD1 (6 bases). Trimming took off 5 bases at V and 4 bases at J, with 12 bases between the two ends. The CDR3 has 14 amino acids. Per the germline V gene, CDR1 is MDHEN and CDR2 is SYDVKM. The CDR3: CASSPPDRGNTIYF. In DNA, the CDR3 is TGTGCCAGCAGTCCCCCTGACAGGGGAAACACCATATATTTT.

The CDR3 DNA sequence: TGTGCCAGCAGAAATAGCGGGAGAATCAATGAGCAGTTCTTC. As protein: CASRNSGRINEQFF. The chain has TRBV27 and TRBJ2-1, with 9 bases matching TRBD2. In germline, CDR1 is MNHEY, CDR2 SMNVEV (reference sequence). J was trimmed by 6 bases and V by 6 bases; bases with no gene match: 6. The CDR3 covers 14 residues.

The CDR3 sequence: CASRSGQLYGYTF. The CDR3 region has the DNA TGTGCCAGCCGATCTGGACAGCTCTATGGCTACACCTTC. V usage is TRBV6-6 and J usage is TRBJ1-2; the D gene is possibly TRBD1 (6 bases). This CDR3 comprises 13 residues. Trimming removed 8 bases from V and 4 bases from J, with 14 bases in between. Germline CDR1 MNHNY, CDR2 SVGAGI (reference sequence).